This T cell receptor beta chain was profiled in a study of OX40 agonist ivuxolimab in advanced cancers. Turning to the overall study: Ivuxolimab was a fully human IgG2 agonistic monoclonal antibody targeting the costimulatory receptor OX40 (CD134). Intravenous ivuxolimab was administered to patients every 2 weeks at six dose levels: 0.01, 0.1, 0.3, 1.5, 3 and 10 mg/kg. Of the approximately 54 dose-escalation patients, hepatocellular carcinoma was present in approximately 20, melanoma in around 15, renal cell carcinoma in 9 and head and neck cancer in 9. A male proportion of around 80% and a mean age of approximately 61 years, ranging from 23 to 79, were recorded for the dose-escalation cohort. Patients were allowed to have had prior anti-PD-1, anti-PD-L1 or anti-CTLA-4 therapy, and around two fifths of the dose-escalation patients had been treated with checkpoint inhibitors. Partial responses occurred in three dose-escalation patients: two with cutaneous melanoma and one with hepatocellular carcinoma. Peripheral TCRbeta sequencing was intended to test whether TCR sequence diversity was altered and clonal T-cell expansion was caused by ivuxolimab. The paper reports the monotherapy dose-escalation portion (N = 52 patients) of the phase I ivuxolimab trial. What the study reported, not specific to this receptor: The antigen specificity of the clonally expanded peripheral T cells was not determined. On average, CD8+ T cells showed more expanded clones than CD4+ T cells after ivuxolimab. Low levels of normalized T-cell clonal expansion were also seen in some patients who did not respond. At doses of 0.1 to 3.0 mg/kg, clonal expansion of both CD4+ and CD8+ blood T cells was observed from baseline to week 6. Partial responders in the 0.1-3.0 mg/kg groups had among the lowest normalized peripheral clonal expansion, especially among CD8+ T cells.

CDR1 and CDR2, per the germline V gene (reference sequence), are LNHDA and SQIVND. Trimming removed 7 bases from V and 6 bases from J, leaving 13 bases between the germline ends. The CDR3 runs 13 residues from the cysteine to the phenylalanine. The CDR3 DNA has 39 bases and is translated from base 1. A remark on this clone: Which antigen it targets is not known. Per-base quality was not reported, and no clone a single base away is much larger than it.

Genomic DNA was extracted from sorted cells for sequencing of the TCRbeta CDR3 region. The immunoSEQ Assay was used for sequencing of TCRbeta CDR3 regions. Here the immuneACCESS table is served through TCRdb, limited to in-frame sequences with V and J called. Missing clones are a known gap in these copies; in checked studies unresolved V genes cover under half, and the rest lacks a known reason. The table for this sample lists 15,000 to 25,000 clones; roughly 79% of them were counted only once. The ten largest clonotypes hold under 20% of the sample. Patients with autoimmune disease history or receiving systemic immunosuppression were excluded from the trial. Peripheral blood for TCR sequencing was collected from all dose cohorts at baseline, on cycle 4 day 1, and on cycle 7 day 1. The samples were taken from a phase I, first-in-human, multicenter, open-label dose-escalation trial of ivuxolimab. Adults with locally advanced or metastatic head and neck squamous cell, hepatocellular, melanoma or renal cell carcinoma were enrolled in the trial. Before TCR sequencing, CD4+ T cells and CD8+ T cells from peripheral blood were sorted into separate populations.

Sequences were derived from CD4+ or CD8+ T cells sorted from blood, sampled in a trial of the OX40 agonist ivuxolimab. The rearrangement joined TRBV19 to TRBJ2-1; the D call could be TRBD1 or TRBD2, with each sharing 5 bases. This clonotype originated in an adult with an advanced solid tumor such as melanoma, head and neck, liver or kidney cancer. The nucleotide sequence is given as TGTGCCAGTAAGGGGACCCGGCCCAATGAGCAGTTCTTC. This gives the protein CASKGTRPNEQFF.